These 14 T cell receptor beta chains share one sample of origin, sequenced in a study of T cells after yellow fever vaccination. TCRdb re-derived calls from the 5' RACE reads in MiXCR, one entry per CDR3 protein. This table holds roughly 45,000 distinct CDR3 sequences, around 6.4% found once. The sequencing here drew on PBMCs, either bulk or a sorted T-cell subset (CD4+, CD8+, memory, or dextramer-sorted; not recorded which), taken 45 days after the yellow fever booster vaccination. The receptor set was obtained from a man aged 25-45 years who received the YFV17D yellow fever vaccine.

This clonotype was recorded many times. The J gene is TRBJ2-5, the V gene TRBV27, with D possibly matching TRBD1 (6 bases). Trimming removed 4 bases from V and 3 bases from J, with 9 bases in between. The CDR3 is 13 residues long. Germline V gene data show CDR1 as MNHEY and CDR2 as SMNVEV (reference sequence). For the CDR3, the DNA is TGTGCCAGCAGTTACACAGGGAAAGAGACCCAGTACTTC. It is translated as CASSYTGKETQYF.

The table lists this clonotype with many counts. V is TRBV5-1 and J is TRBJ2-7; D may be TRBD1 (5 bases). Germline V gene data show CDR1 as SGHRS and CDR2 as YFSETQ. The CDR3 extends over 13 amino acids. Between the trimmed V and J ends, which lost 4 bases and 4 bases, there was a span of 12 bases. CDR3 bases: TGCGCCAGCAGCCTGAAAAGGGGATACGAGCAGTACTTC. Protein: CASSLKRGYEQYF. Full variable domain (outside the CDR3, taken from reference TRBV5-1 and TRBJ2-7): KAGVTQTPRYLIKTRGQQVTLSCSPISGHRSVSWYQQTPGQGLQFLFEYFSETQRNKGNFPGRFSGRQFSNSRSEMNVSTLELGDSALYLCASSLKRGYEQYFGPGTRLTVT.

In its sample, this clonotype was seen many times. V usage is TRBV3-1 and J usage is TRBJ2-1, with 8 nucleotides matching TRBD1. V was clipped by 3 bases and J by 6 bases; unmatched bases: 4. CDR1 and CDR2 from the germline V gene are LGHDT and YNNKEL (reference sequence). The length of the CDR3 is 14 residues. The CDR3 reads CASSQWDRFNEQFF. The CDR3 DNA sequence: TGTGCCAGCAGCCAGTGGGACAGGTTCAATGAGCAGTTCTTC.

This clonotype appeared a few times. The genes are TRBV5-1 and TRBJ1-5; the D is unclear. The germline gives CDR1 SGHRS, CDR2 YFSETQ. V lost 7 bases to trimming and J lost 6 bases, with 20 bases between them. CDR3 size: 15 residues. CDR3 in amino acids: CASLPAGQLGQPQHF. The CDR3 coding sequence is TGCGCCAGCTTACCCGCCGGGCAGCTTGGTCAGCCCCAGCATTTT.

In its sample, this clonotype was seen many times. This chain uses TRBV7-8 with TRBJ2-2; 7 nucleotides agree with TRBD2. Trimming took 4 bases from V and 4 from J; bases not matched to a gene: 6. This CDR3 comprises 15 residues. Germline CDR1 SGHVS, CDR2 FQNEAQ. The CDR3 region has the DNA TGTGCCAGCAGCTCCACCGGGACTACCACCGGGGAGCTGTTTTTT. Translating it yields CASSSTGTTTGELFF.

This rearrangement joins TRBV3-1 to TRBJ2-5, with D perhaps matching TRBD2 (6 bases). Per germline, CDR1 LGHDT and CDR2 YNNKEL (reference sequence). This CDR3 region has 14 residues. V lost 1 base, J lost 7 bases, and 13 bases lay in between. The CDR3 sequence is CASSQGGGAGTQYF. The CDR3 DNA reads TGTGCCAGCAGCCAAGGCGGCGGGGCGGGGACCCAGTACTTC.

This clonotype has at least ten counts. The chain uses TRBV6-5 and TRBJ1-1, with D possibly TRBD1 on 5 matching bases. Germline V gives CDR1 MNHEY, CDR2 SVGAGI. The CDR3 is 11 amino acids. V lost 5 bases and J lost 11, with 12 bases in between. The DNA of the CDR3 is TGTGCCAGCAGTCAGGGAGGTAGCGCTTTCTTT. It yields the protein CASSQGGSAFF.

This clonotype was seen ten or more times. The V gene is TRBV12-3 or TRBV12-4, the J gene TRBJ1-5; weak D call: TRBD1 (5 bases). CDR3 size: 13 residues. V lost 6 bases, J lost 2 bases, and 8 bases lay in between. The CDR3 sequence is CASSGDGNQPQHF. The DNA of the CDR3 is TGTGCCAGCAGCGGGGACGGCAATCAGCCCCAGCATTTT.

The J gene is TRBJ1-5, the V gene TRBV24-1; TRBD1 might be the D (6 bases). Germline V gene data show CDR1 as KGHDR and CDR2 as SFDVKD. The CDR3 sequence is 14 residues long. Trimming shortened V by 5 bases and J by 7 bases, and 14 bases separated the two germline ends. In DNA form, the CDR3 reads TGTGCCACCAGTGCCCCGGGGGCAGGGCAGCCCCAGCATTTT. Amino acid sequence: CATSAPGAGQPQHF.

This clonotype has more than one count but fewer than ten. This could be a read error, since a much larger clone is one nucleotide away. The gene calls are TRBV2 and TRBJ2-5; no clear D. This CDR3 is 18 amino acids long. The germline CDR1 and CDR2 sequences are SNHLY and FYNNEI. CDR3 in amino acids: CACSFRPLMNHRQETQYF. Here the CDR3 DNA reads TGTGCCTGCAGTTTTCGGCCCCTCATGAACCATCGGCAAGAGACCCAGTACTTC.

This clonotype was seen repeatedly, ten times or more. The chain joins TRBV14 to TRBJ1-1; D may be TRBD1 (5 bases). Per the germline V gene, CDR1 is SGHDN and CDR2 is FVKESK. Trimming stripped 3 bases from V and 10 bases from J, with 18 bases between. The CDR3 runs to 14 residues. The CDR3 here is CASSHSRDPMAAFF. CDR3 DNA: TGTGCCAGCAGCCACTCCCGGGACCCCATGGCAGCTTTCTTT.

This clonotype turned up a few times. CDR3 DNA: TGCAGCTTCACAAGGGGTGGCGGCTACACCTTC. Encoded protein: CSFTRGGGYTF. V usage is TRBV29-1 and J usage is TRBJ1-2, with a possible D match to TRBD1 (5 bases). Trimming removed 8 bases at V and 8 bases at J, with 15 bases between. Germline CDR1 SQVTM, CDR2 ANQGSEA. The CDR3 covers 11 residues.

This clonotype appeared many times. The J gene is TRBJ2-1, the V gene TRBV9; 9 nucleotides line up with TRBD2. The germline gives CDR1 SGDLS, CDR2 YYNGEE. Germline trimming cut 4 bases from V and 9 bases from J; bases unmatched to any gene: 14. The CDR3 runs to 16 residues. CDR3 in DNA: TGTGCCAGCAGCCCCCGCGGGGCGGGAGGGCCAGTTGAGCAGTTCTTC. Translation gives CASSPRGAGGPVEQFF.

This clonotype was seen a handful of times. The chain carries TRBV19 and TRBJ2-7, with TRBD1 matching 10 bases. Germline CDR1 and CDR2: LNHDA and SQIVND (reference sequence). The CDR3 totals 16 residues. The junction had 12 bases not matched to a gene; V was cut back by 4 bases and J by 6 bases. The DNA of the CDR3 is TGTGCCAGTAGTACCACCCGGGACAGGGGTGCCAGCGAGCAGTACTTC. Translated, it gives CASSTTRDRGASEQYF.